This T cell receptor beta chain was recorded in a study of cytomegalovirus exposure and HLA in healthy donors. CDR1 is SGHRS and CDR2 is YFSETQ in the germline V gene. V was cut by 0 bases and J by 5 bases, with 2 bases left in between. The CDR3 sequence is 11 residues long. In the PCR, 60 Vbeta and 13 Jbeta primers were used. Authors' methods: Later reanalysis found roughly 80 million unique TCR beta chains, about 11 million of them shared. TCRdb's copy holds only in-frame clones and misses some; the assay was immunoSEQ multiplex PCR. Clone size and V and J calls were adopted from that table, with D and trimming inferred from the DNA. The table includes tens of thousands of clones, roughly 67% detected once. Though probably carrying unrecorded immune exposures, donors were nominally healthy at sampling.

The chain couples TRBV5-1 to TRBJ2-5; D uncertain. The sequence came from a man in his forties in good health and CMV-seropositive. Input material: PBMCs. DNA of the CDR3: TGCGCCAGCAGCTTGGCTGAGACCCAGTACTTC. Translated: CASSLAETQYF.